One sample yielded the 26 T cell receptor beta chains listed below, sequenced in a study of identical twins. TCRdb analysed the 5' RACE reads with MiXCR anew, one entry per CDR3 protein. The data show approximately 490,000 distinct CDR3 sequences, under 25% seen once. The sample was also linked to a second study, of yellow fever vaccine responses in identical twins.

Sample: CD4+ T cells sorted from blood. These TCRs come from a woman younger than 35 in good health.

This clonotype came up once. The chain has TRBV20-1 and TRBJ2-7; D is perhaps TRBD1 or TRBD2 (5 bases each). The CDR3 extends over 14 amino acids. Trimming took off 1 base at V and 3 bases at J, with 13 bases between the two ends. Germline V gene data show CDR1 as DFQATT and CDR2 as SNEGSKA (reference sequence). CDR3 nucleotide sequence: TGCAGTGCTAGAGGTCGGGACCTTTTCTACGAGCAGTACTTC. Protein: CSARGRDLFYEQYF.

This clonotype was observed a handful of times. V and J are TRBV20-1 and TRBJ2-3; tentative D call: TRBD1 (5 bases). The V end lost 6 bases, the J end lost 0 bases, and 13 bases lay between the germline ends. CDR3 length equals 14 residues. Germline V lookup: CDR1 DFQATT, CDR2 SNEGSKA (reference sequence). The CDR3 region has the DNA TGCAGTGCCTCGGACATTTCTAGCACAGATACGCAGTATTTT. Amino acid sequence: CSASDISSTDTQYF.

This clonotype has a handful of counts. The rearrangement links TRBV2 to TRBJ2-7, with TRBD1 matching over 7 bases. The CDR3 is 15 residues long. V lost 6 bases and J lost 0; bases outside the gene matches: 8. Germline V gene data show CDR1 as SNHLY and CDR2 as FYNNEI. This CDR3 is CASSVTGANSYEQYF. CDR3 nucleotides: TGTGCCAGCAGCGTAACAGGGGCTAACTCCTACGAGCAGTACTTC.

Worth noting for this clonotype: A junction end diverges from the germline sequence, so it may reflect a read error. J is TRBJ2-1 and V is TRBV9, with D uncertain. The CDR3 has 14 amino acids. Germline V lookup: CDR1 SGDLS, CDR2 YYNGEE. The CDR3: CANSVDTYYNEQFF. Written as DNA, the CDR3 is TGTGCCAACAGCGTAGACACGTACTACAATGAGCAGTTCTTC.

The chain combines TRBV12-3 or TRBV12-4 with TRBJ2-5, with D perhaps TRBD1 (6 bases). The CDR3 totals 16 residues. V shed 2 bases and J shed 5 bases, with 18 bases lying between them. The CDR3 sequence is CASSLSRGRSLETQYF. CDR3 in DNA: TGTGCCAGCAGTTTAAGCAGGGGTCGGTCCCTGGAGACCCAGTACTTC.

The sample holds many counts of this clonotype. The rearrangement uses TRBV5-1 and TRBJ1-4; 7 nucleotides align to TRBD1. The CDR3 loop spans 14 amino acids. Germline V lookup: CDR1 SGHRS, CDR2 YFSETQ. V lost 4 bases to trimming and J lost 4 bases; unmatched junction nucleotides: 4. CDR3 nucleotide sequence: TGCGCCAGCAGCGCCGGGACAGTTAATGAAAAACTGTTTTTT. As protein: CASSAGTVNEKLFF.

The chain is built from TRBV13 and TRBJ2-1, with 12 bases that match TRBD2. The CDR3 consists of 16 residues. Trimming cost V 5 bases and J 10 bases; bases outside gene matches: 12. Germline V gives CDR1 PRHDT, CDR2 FYEKMQ (reference sequence). The CDR3 sequence: CASSPRWTSGIWEQFF. The CDR3 DNA reads as TGTGCCAGCAGCCCAAGGTGGACTAGCGGGATCTGGGAGCAGTTCTTC. The whole variable domain, remainder taken from reference TRBV13 and TRBJ2-1, is AAGVIQSPRHLIKEKRETATLKCYPIPRHDTVYWYQQGPGQDPQFLISFYEKMQSDKGSIPDRFSAQQFSDYHSELNMSSLELGDSALYFCASSPRWTSGIWEQFFGPGTRLTVL.

This clonotype was picked up one time. The rearrangement links TRBV4-1 to TRBJ1-1, with 8 bases identical to TRBD1. Germline V lookup: CDR1 MGHRA, CDR2 YSYEKL. There are 16 residues in the CDR3. V was pared by 2 bases and J by 1 base, with 6 bases of the junction left unmatched. The CDR3 is CASSQNLGQGNTEAFF. The CDR3 region has the DNA TGCGCCAGCAGCCAAAATTTAGGACAGGGGAACACTGAAGCTTTCTTT.

V gene TRBV10-3 combines with J gene TRBJ1-5; no firm D call. Germline CDR1 ENHRY, CDR2 SYGVKD. Trimming removed 8 bases from V and 5 bases from J, with 4 bases in between. This CDR3 is built from 10 residues. The CDR3, as DNA: TGTGCCATCGGAGATCAGCCCCAGCATTTT. Translation: CAIGDQPQHF.

The rearrangement links TRBV7-9 to TRBJ2-1; a possible D gene is TRBD1 (5 bases). CDR1 and CDR2 (germline): SEHNR, FQNEAQ (reference sequence). The CDR3 spans 12 residues. Trimming took 5 bases from V and 9 from J, leaving 11 bases between them. The CDR3 DNA sequence: TGTGCCAGCAGCGCTGAAGGGGTTGAGCAGTTCTTC. Its translation is CASSAEGVEQFF.

This clonotype was counted only a few times. One junction end disagrees with the germline gene, perhaps due to a read error. The chain links TRBV29-1 to TRBJ1-2; no firm D call. Germline V gene sequence: CDR1 SQVTM, CDR2 ANQGSEA. This CDR3 comprises 11 residues. The CDR3 bases are TGCAGCGTGGAAGGGATCTATGGCTACACCTTC. It codes for CSVEGIYGYTF.

This clonotype was detected only a few times. J is TRBJ1-6 and V is TRBV27, with TRBD1 matching over 9 bases. This CDR3 has 14 amino acids. The germline gives CDR1 MNHEY, CDR2 SMNVEV (reference sequence). J was trimmed by 7 bases and V by 6 bases; bases with no gene match: 4. The CDR3 loop is CASSSGTGNSPLHF. For the CDR3, the DNA is TGTGCCAGCAGCTCCGGGACAGGGAATTCACCCCTCCACTTT.

The chain employs TRBV6-2 or TRBV6-3 and TRBJ2-1, with unresolved D. This CDR3 contains 14 residues. Germline V CDR1 and CDR2: MNHEY, SVGEGT. V lost 4 bases to trimming and J lost 2 bases, with 9 bases between them. The CDR3 DNA is TGTGCCAGCAGTTTCGAGACGCCCTACAATGAGCAGTTCTTC. Protein sequence: CASSFETPYNEQFF.

The rearrangement links TRBV10-3 to TRBJ2-4, with D uncertain. The CDR3 sequence is 16 residues long. The V gene's germline CDR1 is ENHRY and CDR2 SYGVKD. Trimming left V 0 bases short and J 6 bases short, with 15 bases between. The CDR3 here is CAISESSLSGGNIQYF. CDR3 DNA: TGTGCCATCAGTGAGTCGAGTCTTTCGGGCGGAAACATTCAGTACTTC.

The chain uses TRBV7-9 and TRBJ2-5; 7 nucleotides match TRBD1. The CDR3 has 16 residues. Germline CDR1 SEHNR, CDR2 FQNEAQ (reference sequence). The V gene end was trimmed by 2 bases and the J gene end by 1 base; junction bases not matched to a gene: 7. The CDR3 nucleotides read TGTGCCAGCAGCTTAACAAGGACAGGAGCCCAAGAGACCCAGTACTTC. It yields the protein CASSLTRTGAQETQYF.

The table lists this clonotype with a few counts. The chain's CDR3 is CASSSLAVGELFF. The CDR3 coding sequence is TGTGCCAGCAGTTCTCTAGCGGTCGGGGAGCTGTTTTTT. The chain recombines TRBV28 with TRBJ2-2; 7 bases are shared with TRBD2. J gave up 7 bases and V 4 bases, and 3 bases lay outside the gene matches. Germline assignment: CDR1 MDHEN and CDR2 SYDVKM. CDR3 length: 13 residues.

The chain employs TRBV15 and TRBJ2-1; D might be TRBD2 (6 bases). The CDR3 spans 18 residues. The V gene's germline CDR1 is LNHNV and CDR2 YYDKDF (reference sequence). Trimming left V 3 bases short and J 6 bases short, with 24 bases between. This chain's CDR3 is CATSRETRTKSIGNEQFF. In DNA form, the CDR3 reads TGTGCCACCAGCAGGGAGACTAGGACCAAATCCATAGGCAATGAGCAGTTCTTC.

This clonotype was counted a few times. The V and J genes are TRBV12-3 or TRBV12-4 and TRBJ1-1; 7 nucleotides line up with TRBD1. V lost 5 bases, J lost 1 base, and 4 bases stayed unmatched. The CDR3 loop spans 14 amino acids. DNA of the CDR3: TGTGCCAGCAGTAACGGACAGGAGAACACTGAAGCTTTCTTT. Translation: CASSNGQENTEAFF.

This clonotype has only a few counts. The CDR3: CASRRKKDTQYF. CDR3 DNA sequence: TGTGCCAGCAGGCGGAAAAAAGATACGCAGTATTTT. This chain links TRBV12-3 or TRBV12-4 with TRBJ2-3; no reliable D call. CDR3 size: 12 residues. Trimming stripped 6 bases from V and 5 bases from J, with 9 bases between.

The J gene is TRBJ2-1, the V gene TRBV29-1; D is possibly TRBD2 (6 bases). This CDR3 has 15 amino acids. V was shortened by 4 bases and J by 6 bases, with 19 bases between the two germline ends. CDR1 and CDR2 (germline): SQVTM, ANQGSEA. The CDR3 protein is CSVVRTSPGGNEQFF. In DNA, the CDR3 is TGCAGCGTTGTCAGGACATCTCCCGGGGGCAATGAGCAGTTCTTC.

This rearrangement joins TRBV28 to TRBJ1-1; 11 bases fit TRBD1. This CDR3 region has 14 residues. Germline CDR1 MDHEN, CDR2 SYDVKM. Losses at the gene ends were 7 bases for V and 7 bases for J; bases not matched to a gene: 8. CDR3 amino acids: CASISGQGANEAFF. The CDR3 region has the DNA TGTGCCAGCATCTCAGGACAGGGGGCGAATGAAGCTTTCTTT. Combining the CDR3 with reference TRBV28 and TRBJ1-1 gives the whole variable domain DVKVTQSSRYLVKRTGEKVFLECVQDMDHENMFWYRQDPGLGLRLIYFSYDVKMKEKGDIPEGYSVSREKKERFSLILESASTNQTSMYLCASISGQGANEAFFGQGTRLTVV.

The V gene is TRBV3-1, the J gene TRBJ2-7; D possibly corresponds to TRBD1 (5 bases). V gave up 6 bases and J gave up 4 bases, with 7 bases separating them. CDR3 length: 11 residues. Germline V gene sequence: CDR1 LGHDT, CDR2 YNNKEL (reference sequence). CDR3 nucleotide sequence: TGTGCCAGCAGAGACAGATACGAGCAGTACTTC. Protein product: CASRDRYEQYF.

This chain joins TRBV18 and TRBJ2-2; D might be TRBD1 (6 bases). V was trimmed by 6 bases and J by 0 bases, leaving 14 bases between them. The germline gives CDR1 KGHSH, CDR2 LQKENI. The CDR3 runs to 16 residues. DNA for the CDR3: TGTGCCAGCTCTCCTGGACAGATAGCGAACACCGGGGAGCTGTTTTTT. Translating it yields CASSPGQIANTGELFF.

This clonotype was recorded a few times. The gene calls are TRBV11-2 and TRBJ1-1; maybe TRBD1 (5 bases). The germline V gene has CDR1 SGHAT and CDR2 FQNNGV. The CDR3 runs 15 residues. The V end was cut by 5 bases, the J end by 4 bases, with 17 bases between. The CDR3 sequence: CASSPRDLLATEAFF. The CDR3 region has the DNA TGTGCCAGCAGCCCCCGGGACTTACTGGCCACTGAAGCTTTCTTT.

The V gene is TRBV20-1, the J gene TRBJ2-5; D possibly corresponds to TRBD1 (5 bases). Germline assignment: CDR1 DFQATT and CDR2 SNEGSKA (reference sequence). The CDR3 is 12 amino acids. V was shortened by 6 bases and J by 4 bases, with 12 bases between the two germline ends. CDR3: CSALGVPETQYF. CDR3 in DNA: TGCAGTGCCTTAGGGGTACCAGAGACCCAGTACTTC.

This clonotype was seen more than once but under ten times. The rearrangement links TRBV24-1 to TRBJ2-3; no firm D call. The CDR3 covers 12 residues. The germline gives CDR1 KGHDR, CDR2 SFDVKD. Deletions cut 6 bases from V and 8 bases from J, with 11 bases between. CDR3 region: CATSLRIGTQYF. CDR3 nucleotide sequence: TGTGCCACCAGTCTCCGCATCGGTACGCAGTATTTT.